Listed here are 9 T cell receptor beta chains from one sample, sequenced in a study of CD8 T cells in Susac syndrome. Reverse transcription of roughly 0.45 to 1 ug RNA was performed with random hexamers. TCRdb redid the calling of the immunoSEQ multiplex PCR reads with MiXCR, one entry per CDR3 protein. Of roughly 180,000 distinct CDR3 sequences in the sample, around 96% were seen once. Sequenced: CD4+ T cells from PBMCs. The receptors were gathered from a human donor in good health.

V usage is TRBV7-9 and J usage is TRBJ2-5; 7 bases fit TRBD2. CDR1 and CDR2 (germline): SEHNR, FQNEAQ (reference sequence). The junction had 15 bases not matched to a gene; V was cut back by 5 bases and J by 6 bases. The CDR3 loop spans 16 amino acids. The CDR3 bases are TGTGCCAGCAGCCCGCCGGGAGGAGCGGCTGTCCAGACCCAGTACTTC. Amino acids: CASSPPGGAAVQTQYF.

The chain recombines TRBV5-1 with TRBJ2-1; 8 positions agree with TRBD1. V was pared by 0 bases and J by 6 bases, with 5 bases of the junction left unmatched. This CDR3 is 15 amino acids long. Germline lookup yields CDR1 SGHRS and CDR2 YFSETQ. CDR3 nucleotides: TGCGCCAGCAGCTTGGGAGGAGACAGGGGCAATGAGCAGTTCTTC. Protein: CASSLGGDRGNEQFF. Together with reference TRBV5-1 and TRBJ2-1, the CDR3 gives the full variable domain: KAGVTQTPRYLIKTRGQQVTLSCSPISGHRSVSWYQQTPGQGLQFLFEYFSETQRNKGNFPGRFSGRQFSNSRSEMNVSTLELGDSALYLCASSLGGDRGNEQFFGPGTRLTVL.

This clonotype was detected only a few times. The J gene is TRBJ2-1, the V gene TRBV28; no clear D gene. Germline V gene sequence: CDR1 MDHEN, CDR2 SYDVKM. Deletions cut 1 base from V and 2 bases from J, with 0 bases between. The CDR3 covers 12 residues. This CDR3 reads CASSLSYNEQFF. As DNA, the CDR3 is TGTGCCAGCAGTTTATCCTACAATGAGCAGTTCTTC.

The chain is built from TRBV27 and TRBJ2-1; 8 nucleotides align to TRBD2. Germline CDR1 is MNHEY and CDR2 is SMNVEV (reference sequence). This CDR3 has 12 amino acids. V shed 6 bases and J 12 bases; nucleotides not matched to a gene: 7. The CDR3: CASRSPAGGQFF. In nucleotides, the CDR3 is TGTGCCAGCAGGTCTCCTGCGGGGGGGCAGTTCTTC.

The chain couples TRBV7-2 to TRBJ1-1; 7 nucleotides line up with TRBD1. CDR3 length equals 13 residues. CDR1 SGHTA and CDR2 FQGNSA come from the germline V gene. V dropped 5 bases and J dropped 5; count of bases not matched to a gene: 5. This CDR3 reads CASSPQGWTEAFF. The CDR3 DNA is TGTGCCAGCAGCCCACAGGGGTGGACTGAAGCTTTCTTT.

The chain employs TRBV20-1 and TRBJ1-1; D uncertain. Trimming took off 6 bases at V and 0 bases at J, with 14 bases between the two ends. The CDR3 has 14 residues. The germline V gene has CDR1 DFQATT and CDR2 SNEGSKA (reference sequence). CDR3 sequence reads: CSAPTSTLNTEAFF. DNA of the CDR3: TGCAGTGCCCCAACGTCGACATTGAACACTGAAGCTTTCTTT.

CDR3 nucleotide sequence: TGTGCCAGCAGCCCCCCTGGGGTGGTAGCGGGGGACCTCCAAGAGACCCAGTACTTC. Protein product: CASSPPGVVAGDLQETQYF. The V call is TRBV9, the J call TRBJ2-5; 9 positions match TRBD2. The CDR3 length is 19 residues. The ends lost 4 bases at V and 1 base at J; junction bases unmatched: 17. Per the germline V gene, CDR1 is SGDLS and CDR2 is YYNGEE.

The V and J genes are TRBV20-1 and TRBJ2-2, with TRBD2 matching 14 bases. V shed 6 bases, J shed 4 bases, and the junction held 10 bases outside the gene matches. The length of the CDR3 is 17 residues. Germline V gene sequence: CDR1 DFQATT, CDR2 SNEGSKA (reference sequence). CDR3 sequence (DNA): TGCAGTGCGACTAGACTAGCGGGGGGGCCGGTCACCGGGGAGCTGTTTTTT. Translation gives CSATRLAGGPVTGELFF.

The rearrangement joins TRBV20-1 to TRBJ2-1; a possible D gene is TRBD1 (5 bases). This CDR3 is 12 amino acids long. Trimming left V 6 bases short and J 9 bases short, with 15 bases between. Germline assignment: CDR1 DFQATT and CDR2 SNEGSKA (reference sequence). CDR3: CSAKDNRGEQFF. The CDR3 bases are TGCAGTGCAAAGGACAACCGCGGTGAGCAGTTCTTC.